The entry below describes one T cell receptor (beta chain). The antigen is unknown. If patients had other autoimmune diseases, uncontrolled infections, pregnancy or lactation, they were excluded. The sample is drawn from a study of Graves' ophthalmopathy and Graves' hyperthyroidism. The study's findings and limits: Among thyroid clonotypes expanded above 0.001 frequency, most also appeared in blood. The model predicted ophthalmopathy progression with around 69% sensitivity and 72.22% specificity.

The CDR3 has 13 residues. CDR1 is DFQATT and CDR2 is SNEGSKA in the germline V gene (reference sequence). V lost 5 bases and J lost 1, with 11 bases in between. Amplifying from RNA transcripts, the study obtained TCR beta CDR3 regions. The authors performed first-round RT-PCR with HTBI primers and then a second-round multiplex PCR. Via MiXCR, TCRdb re-called the multiplex PCR reads, giving one row per CDR3 protein. The repertoire holds 560,000 or so distinct CDR3 sequences, with approximately 35% as singletons. Sequenced input: peripheral blood or thyroid tissue (not recorded which). The TCR was taken from an adult man with Graves' hyperthyroidism. V is TRBV20-1 and J is TRBJ1-1; a weak D match, TRBD1 (6 bases). CDR3 residues: CSARGDTNTEAFF. The CDR3, as DNA: TGCAGTGCTCGCGGGGACACGAACACTGAAGCTTTCTTT.